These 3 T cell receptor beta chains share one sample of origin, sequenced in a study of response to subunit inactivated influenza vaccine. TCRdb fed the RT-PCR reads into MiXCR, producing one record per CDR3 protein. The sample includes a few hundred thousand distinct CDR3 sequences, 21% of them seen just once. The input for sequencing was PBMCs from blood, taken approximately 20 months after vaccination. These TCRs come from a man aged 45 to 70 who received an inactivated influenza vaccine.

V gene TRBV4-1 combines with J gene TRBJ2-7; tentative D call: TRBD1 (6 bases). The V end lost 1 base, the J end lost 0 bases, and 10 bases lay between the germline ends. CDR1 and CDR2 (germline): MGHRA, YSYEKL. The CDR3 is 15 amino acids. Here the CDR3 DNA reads TGCGCCAGCAGCCAAGGAGACAGGTTCTCCTACGAGCAGTACTTC. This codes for CASSQGDRFSYEQYF.

The CDR3 here is CASSVGGQGLDSAFF. The DNA of the CDR3 is TGTGCCAGCAGCGTAGGAGGACAGGGGCTGGATTCAGCTTTCTTT. The chain is built from TRBV9 and TRBJ1-1; 9 bases agree with TRBD1. The V and J ends lost 0 bases and 10 bases, in that order; junction bases with no gene match: 10. The CDR3 consists of 15 residues. Germline values: CDR1 SGDLS, CDR2 YYNGEE.

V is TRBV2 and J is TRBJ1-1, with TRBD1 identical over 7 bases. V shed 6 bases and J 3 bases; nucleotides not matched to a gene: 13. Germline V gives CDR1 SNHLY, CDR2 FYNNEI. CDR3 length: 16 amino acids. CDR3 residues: CASRVRGGAYYTEAFF. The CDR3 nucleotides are TGTGCCAGCAGAGTGAGAGGGGGCGCCTATTACACTGAAGCTTTCTTT.